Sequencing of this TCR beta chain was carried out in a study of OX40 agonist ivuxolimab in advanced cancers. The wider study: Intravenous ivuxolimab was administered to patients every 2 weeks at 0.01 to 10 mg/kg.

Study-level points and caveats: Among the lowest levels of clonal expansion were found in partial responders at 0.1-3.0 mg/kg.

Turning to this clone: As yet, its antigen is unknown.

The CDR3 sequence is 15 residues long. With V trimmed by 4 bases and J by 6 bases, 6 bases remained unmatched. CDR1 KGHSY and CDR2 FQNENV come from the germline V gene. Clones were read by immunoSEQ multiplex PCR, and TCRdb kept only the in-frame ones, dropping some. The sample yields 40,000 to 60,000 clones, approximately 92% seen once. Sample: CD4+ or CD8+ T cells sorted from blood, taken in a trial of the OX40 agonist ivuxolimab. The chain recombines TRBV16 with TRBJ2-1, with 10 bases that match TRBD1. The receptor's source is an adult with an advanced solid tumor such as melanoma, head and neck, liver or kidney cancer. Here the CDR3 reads CASSLRDRGINEQFF. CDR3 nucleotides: TGTGCCAGCAGCCTAAGGGACAGGGGAATCAATGAGCAGTTCTTC.